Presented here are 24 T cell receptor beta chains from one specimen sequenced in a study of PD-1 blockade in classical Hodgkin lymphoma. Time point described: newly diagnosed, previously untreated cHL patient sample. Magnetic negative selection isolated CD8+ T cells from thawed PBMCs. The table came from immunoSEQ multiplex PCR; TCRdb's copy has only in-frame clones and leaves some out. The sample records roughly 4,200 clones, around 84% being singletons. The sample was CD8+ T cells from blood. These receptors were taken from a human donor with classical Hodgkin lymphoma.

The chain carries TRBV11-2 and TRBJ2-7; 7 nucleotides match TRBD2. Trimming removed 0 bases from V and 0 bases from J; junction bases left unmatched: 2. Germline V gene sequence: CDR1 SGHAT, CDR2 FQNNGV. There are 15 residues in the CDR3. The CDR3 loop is CASSLEGGPSYEQYF. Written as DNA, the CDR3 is TGTGCCAGCAGCTTAGAGGGAGGGCCCTCCTACGAGCAGTACTTC.

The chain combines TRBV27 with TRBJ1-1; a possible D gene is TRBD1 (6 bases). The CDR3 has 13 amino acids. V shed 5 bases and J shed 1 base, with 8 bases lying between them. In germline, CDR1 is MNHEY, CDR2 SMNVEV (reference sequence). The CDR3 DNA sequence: TGTGCCAGCAGTCTGGGACAGAACACTGAAGCTTTCTTT. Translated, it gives CASSLGQNTEAFF.

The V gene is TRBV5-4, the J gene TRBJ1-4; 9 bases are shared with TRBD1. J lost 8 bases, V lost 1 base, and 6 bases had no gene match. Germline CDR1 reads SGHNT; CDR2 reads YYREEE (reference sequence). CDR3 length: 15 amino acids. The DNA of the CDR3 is TGTGCCAGCAGCTTGCGGACAGGGGACTACGAAAAACTGTTTTTT. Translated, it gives CASSLRTGDYEKLFF.

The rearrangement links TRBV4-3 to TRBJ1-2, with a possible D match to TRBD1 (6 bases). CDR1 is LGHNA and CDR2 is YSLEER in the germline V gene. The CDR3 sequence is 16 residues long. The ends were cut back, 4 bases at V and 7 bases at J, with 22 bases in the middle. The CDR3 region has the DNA TGCGCCAGCAGCCCCGTTGGACAGCGTTTCTATAGTGGCTACACCTTC. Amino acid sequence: CASSPVGQRFYSGYTF.

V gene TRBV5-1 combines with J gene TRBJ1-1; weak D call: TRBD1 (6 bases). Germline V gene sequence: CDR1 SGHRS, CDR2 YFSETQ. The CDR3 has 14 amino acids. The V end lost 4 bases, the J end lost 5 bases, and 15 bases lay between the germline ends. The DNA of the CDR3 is TGCGCCAGCAGCCGAGGGACACCTAATACTGAAGCTTTCTTT. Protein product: CASSRGTPNTEAFF.

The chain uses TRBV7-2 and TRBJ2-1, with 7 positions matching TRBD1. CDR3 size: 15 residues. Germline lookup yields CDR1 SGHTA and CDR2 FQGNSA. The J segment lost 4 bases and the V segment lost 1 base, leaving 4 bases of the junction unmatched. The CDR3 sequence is CASSLVAGGYNEQFF. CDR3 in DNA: TGTGCCAGCAGCTTAGTGGCAGGGGGATACAATGAGCAGTTCTTC. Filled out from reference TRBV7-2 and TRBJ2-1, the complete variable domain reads GAGVSQSPSNKVTEKGKDVELRCDPISGHTALYWYRQSLGQGLEFLIYFQGNSAPDKSGLPSDRFSAERTGGSVSTLTIQRTQQEDSAVYLCASSLVAGGYNEQFFGPGTRLTVL.

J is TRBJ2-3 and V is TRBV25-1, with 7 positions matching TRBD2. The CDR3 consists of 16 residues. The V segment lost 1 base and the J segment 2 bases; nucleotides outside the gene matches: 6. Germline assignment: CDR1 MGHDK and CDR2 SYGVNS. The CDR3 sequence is CASSEFGGSVTDTQYF. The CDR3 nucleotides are TGTGCCAGCAGTGAATTTGGCGGGAGTGTCACAGATACGCAGTATTTT.

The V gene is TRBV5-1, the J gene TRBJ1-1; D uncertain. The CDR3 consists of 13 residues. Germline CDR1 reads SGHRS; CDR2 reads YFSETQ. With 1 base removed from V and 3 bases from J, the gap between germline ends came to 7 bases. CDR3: CASSLSDDTEAFF. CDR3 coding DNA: TGCGCCAGCAGCTTGTCAGATGACACTGAAGCTTTCTTT.

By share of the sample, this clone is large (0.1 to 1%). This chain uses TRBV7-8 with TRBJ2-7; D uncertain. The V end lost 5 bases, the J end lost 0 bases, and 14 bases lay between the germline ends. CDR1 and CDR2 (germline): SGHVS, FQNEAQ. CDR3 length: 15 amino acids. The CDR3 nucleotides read TGTGCCAGCAGCCGGGTGGCGGCAATCTCCTACGAGCAGTACTTC. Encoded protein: CASSRVAAISYEQYF.

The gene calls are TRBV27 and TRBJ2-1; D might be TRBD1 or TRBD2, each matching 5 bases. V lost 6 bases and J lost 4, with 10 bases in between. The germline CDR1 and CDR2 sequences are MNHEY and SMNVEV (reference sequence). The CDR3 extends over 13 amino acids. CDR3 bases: TGTGCCAGCAGGGGGGACGGGTACAATGAGCAGTTCTTC. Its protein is CASRGDGYNEQFF.

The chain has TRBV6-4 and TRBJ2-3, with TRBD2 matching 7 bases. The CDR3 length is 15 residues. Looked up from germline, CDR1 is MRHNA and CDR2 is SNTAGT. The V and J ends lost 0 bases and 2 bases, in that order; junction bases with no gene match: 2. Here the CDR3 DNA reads TGTGCCAGCAGTGACTCAGCGGGACCCACAGATACGCAGTATTTT. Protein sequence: CASSDSAGPTDTQYF.

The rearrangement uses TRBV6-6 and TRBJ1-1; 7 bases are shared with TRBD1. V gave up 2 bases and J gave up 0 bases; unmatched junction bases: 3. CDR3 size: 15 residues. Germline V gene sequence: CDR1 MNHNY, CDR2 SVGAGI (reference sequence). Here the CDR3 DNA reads TGTGCCAGCAGTTACACGGGACAGCTGAACACTGAAGCTTTCTTT. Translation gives CASSYTGQLNTEAFF.

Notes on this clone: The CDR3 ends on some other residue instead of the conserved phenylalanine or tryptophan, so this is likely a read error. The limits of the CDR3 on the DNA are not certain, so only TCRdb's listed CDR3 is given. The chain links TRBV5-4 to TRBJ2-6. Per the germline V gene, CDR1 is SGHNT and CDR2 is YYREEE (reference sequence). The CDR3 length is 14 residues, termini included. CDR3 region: CASVLDVPDKVGPI.

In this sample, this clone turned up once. As DNA, the CDR3 is TGTGCCAGCAGGAGGTGGGCTAGCGGGAGTGGTGAGACCCAGTACTTC. Protein product: CASRRWASGSGETQYF. V and J are TRBV6-6 and TRBJ2-5, with 10 bases that match TRBD2. Germline loops: CDR1 MNHNY, CDR2 SVGAGI (reference sequence). The CDR3 contains 16 residues. Trimming removed 6 bases from V and 5 bases from J; junction bases left unmatched: 12.

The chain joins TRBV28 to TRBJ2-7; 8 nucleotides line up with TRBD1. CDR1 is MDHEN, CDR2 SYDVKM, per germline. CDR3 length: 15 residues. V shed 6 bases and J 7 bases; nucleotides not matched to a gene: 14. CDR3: CASRTLRGHQGEQYF. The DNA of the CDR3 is TGTGCCAGCAGGACTCTCAGGGGGCATCAGGGAGAGCAGTACTTC.

CDR3 sequence: CASSEGEQGAGEQFF. The CDR3 nucleotides read TGTGCCAGCAGCGAGGGGGAACAGGGGGCTGGTGAGCAGTTCTTC. The chain joins TRBV9 to TRBJ2-1; TRBD1 agrees at 9 bases. Germline lookup yields CDR1 SGDLS and CDR2 YYNGEE. The CDR3 totals 15 residues. V was clipped by 3 bases and J by 9 bases; unmatched bases: 10.

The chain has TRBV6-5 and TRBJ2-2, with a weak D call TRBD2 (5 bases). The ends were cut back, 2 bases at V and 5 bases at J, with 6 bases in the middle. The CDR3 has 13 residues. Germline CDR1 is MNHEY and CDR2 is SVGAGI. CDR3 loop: CASSYRGTGELFF. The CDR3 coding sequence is TGTGCCAGCAGTTACCGCGGGACCGGGGAGCTGTTTTTT.

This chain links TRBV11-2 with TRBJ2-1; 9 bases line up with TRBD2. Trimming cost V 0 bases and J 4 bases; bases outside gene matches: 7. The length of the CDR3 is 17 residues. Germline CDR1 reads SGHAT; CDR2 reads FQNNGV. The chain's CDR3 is CASSLDLREGLYNEQFF. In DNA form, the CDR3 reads TGTGCCAGCAGCTTAGATCTGCGGGAGGGCCTTTACAATGAGCAGTTCTTC.

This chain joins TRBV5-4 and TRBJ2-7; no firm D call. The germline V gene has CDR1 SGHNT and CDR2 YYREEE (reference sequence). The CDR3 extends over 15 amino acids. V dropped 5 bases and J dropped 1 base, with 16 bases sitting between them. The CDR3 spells CASSRSHGPSYEQYF. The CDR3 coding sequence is TGTGCCAGCAGTCGATCCCACGGGCCTTCCTACGAGCAGTACTTC. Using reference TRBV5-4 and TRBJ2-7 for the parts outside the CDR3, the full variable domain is ETGVTQSPTHLIKTRGQQVTLRCSSQSGHNTVSWYQQALGQGPQFIFQYYREEENGRGNFPPRFSGLQFPNYSSELNVNALELDDSALYLCASSRSHGPSYEQYFGPGTRLTVT.

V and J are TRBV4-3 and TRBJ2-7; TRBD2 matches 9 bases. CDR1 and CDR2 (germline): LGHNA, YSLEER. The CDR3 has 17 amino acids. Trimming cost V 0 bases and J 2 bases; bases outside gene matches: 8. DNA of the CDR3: TGCGCCAGCAGCCAAGAATCATGGGCTAGCGGGACCTACGAGCAGTACTTC. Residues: CASSQESWASGTYEQYF.

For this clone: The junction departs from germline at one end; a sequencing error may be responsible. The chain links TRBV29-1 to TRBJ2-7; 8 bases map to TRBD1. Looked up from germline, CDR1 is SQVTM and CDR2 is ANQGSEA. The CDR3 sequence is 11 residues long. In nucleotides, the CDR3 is TGCAGCGTTGAACTTAGGACAGGGTTGCACTTC. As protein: CSVELRTGLHF.

The CDR3 region has the DNA TGTGCCAGCAGCTCAAGCCCGACAGGGTGGTACGAGCAGTACTTC. Residues: CASSSSPTGWYEQYF. The rearrangement uses TRBV9 and TRBJ2-7, with 7 bases lining up with TRBD1. Germline lookup yields CDR1 SGDLS and CDR2 YYNGEE. V lost 4 bases to trimming and J lost 4 bases; unmatched junction nucleotides: 11. The CDR3 has 15 residues.

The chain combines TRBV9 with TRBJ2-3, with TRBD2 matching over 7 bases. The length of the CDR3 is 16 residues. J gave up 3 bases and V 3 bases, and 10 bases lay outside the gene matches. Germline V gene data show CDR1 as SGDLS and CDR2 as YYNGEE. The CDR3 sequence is CASSAEAGSRTDTQYF. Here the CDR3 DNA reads TGTGCCAGCAGCGCCGAAGCGGGGTCCAGGACAGATACGCAGTATTTT.

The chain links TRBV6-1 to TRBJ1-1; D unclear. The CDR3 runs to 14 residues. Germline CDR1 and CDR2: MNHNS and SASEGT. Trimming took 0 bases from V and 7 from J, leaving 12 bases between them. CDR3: CASSEARRSHEAFF. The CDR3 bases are TGTGCCAGCAGTGAAGCTCGCCGAAGCCATGAAGCTTTCTTT.